The sequence of this TCR beta chain was determined in a study of CD8+ T cells in alopecia areata (dated by TCRdb to between 2018 and 2020). As for the study more broadly: To study T cell clonal expansion in alopecia areata, the researchers applied high-throughput TCRbeta sequencing to both the C3H/HeJ mouse model and human patients. Scalp clonality was compared across normal scalp (n=4), patchy alopecia areata scalp (n=8), and alopecia totalis/universalis scalp (n=8). Amplification of TCRbeta CDR3 regions was done by immunoSEQ multiplex PCR using 35 Vbeta forward primers and 13 Jbeta reverse primers. Scalp tissue and sorted CD4+ and CD8+ peripheral blood T cells from patchy and totalis/universalis alopecia areata patients and from healthy controls were covered by human TCRbeta sequencing. RNA was obtained with the PAXgene miRNA kit for fixed scalp, the miRNeasy kit for PBMCs, and the RNeasy kit for mouse skin.

Library creation used the immunoSEQ multiplex PCR assay. RNA was extracted from all samples and reverse transcribed into cDNA as template for TCR sequencing. SuperScript III was used for first-strand cDNA synthesis, primed with a 2:1 mix of oligo-dT and random hexamers. A synthetic immune receptor repertoire was used to measure amplification bias, and any remaining bias was corrected computationally. The source study handled its data this way. Raw reads were preprocessed for error removal, and CDR3 was defined according to IMGT conventions as running from the conserved cysteine to phenylalanine. Clonality was computed by normalizing Shannon entropy by log2 of the number of productive unique TCRs and subtracting the result from 1. CD4 or CD8 identity of scalp clones was inferred by cross-referencing scalp TCRbeta sequences with sorted blood CD4 and CD8 repertoires. The table was pulled from immuneACCESS by TCRdb, which kept in-frame rearrangements only. Such tables lose some clones; where checked, under half of the loss comes from unresolved V genes, and the rest has no known cause. V, J and clone size derive from that table, while D and trimming were established from the DNA sequence. The sample profile shows 120,000 to 150,000 clones; approximately 65% of them were found once. The ten largest clonotypes hold about 38% of the sample.

There are 13 amino acids in the CDR3, from cysteine to phenylalanine inclusive. CDR3 DNA only is kept here, 39 bases in frame from base 1. V is pruned by 6 bases and J by 8 bases, leaving 9 bases of the junction without a gene match. From a lookup of the germline V gene, CDR1 and CDR2 are MGHDK and SYGVNS. Overall results and qualifications from the work: Shared TCR sequences between patients were less evident than in mice, which may be partly attributable to HLA diversity in the patient population. Compared with normal scalp, lesional scalp, particularly in alopecia totalis/universalis, had higher clonality and more expanded CD8+ clones, which suggests antigenic drive. Resident alphabeta T cells in normal human skin are also sequenced, complicating scalp TCR repertoire analysis, unlike mouse skin dominated by gammadelta T cells.

PBMCs were isolated by density centrifugation and stained for CD3, CD4 and CD8, after which CD4+ and CD8+ T cells were sorted on a FACSAria. Scalp biopsies and blood samples were provided by unaffected controls. For this clone: It lacks a known antigen. Base qualities are missing; no much larger clone stands one base away.

The sequence joins TRBV25-1 to TRBJ1-2; TRBD1 fits 7 bases in the junction. The sequencing sample was made of CD8+ T cells sorted from blood. The TCR sequence derives from a human donor in good health. The base sequence is TGTGCCAGCAGCGAAGGACAGGTGGACGGCTACACCTTC. Translated, it reads CASSEGQVDGYTF.